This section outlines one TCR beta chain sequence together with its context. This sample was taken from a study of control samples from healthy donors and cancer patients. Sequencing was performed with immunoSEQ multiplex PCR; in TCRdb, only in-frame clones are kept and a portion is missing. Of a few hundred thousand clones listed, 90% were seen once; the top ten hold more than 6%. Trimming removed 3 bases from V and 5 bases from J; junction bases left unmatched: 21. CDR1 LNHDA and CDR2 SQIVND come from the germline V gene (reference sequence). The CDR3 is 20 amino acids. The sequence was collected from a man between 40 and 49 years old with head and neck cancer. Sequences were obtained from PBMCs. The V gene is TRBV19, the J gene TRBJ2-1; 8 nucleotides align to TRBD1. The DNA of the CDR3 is TGTGCCAGTAGTATCAAGATTGGGACAGGCGGACGAATTCTGGACAATGAGCAGTTCTTC. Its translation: CASSIKIGTGGRILDNEQFF. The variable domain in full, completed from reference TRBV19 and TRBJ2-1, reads DGGITQSPKYLFRKEGQNVTLSCEQNLNHDAMYWYRQDPGQGLRLIYYSQIVNDFQKGDIAEGYSVSREKKESFPLTVTSAQKNPTAFYLCASSIKIGTGGRILDNEQFFGPGTRLTVL.